This T cell receptor beta chain was sequenced during a study of T-cell memory formation after mild COVID-19. The TCR alpha and TCR beta cDNA libraries, bearing sample barcodes and UMIs, were generated by 5'RACE using constant-segment primers. Each CDR3 protein is one row after TCRdb ran MiXCR on the 5' RACE reads. Of approximately 65,000 distinct CDR3 sequences in the sample, 9.3% were seen once. Germline V gene sequence: CDR1 SGHVS, CDR2 FQNEAQ. Trimming removed 3 bases from V and 9 bases from J, with 18 bases in between. The CDR3 covers 16 residues. This clonotype has just a few counts. The V gene is TRBV7-8, the J gene TRBJ1-6; D possibly corresponds to TRBD1 (5 bases). The receptor was isolated from a man aged 18 to 30 who had mild COVID-19 (a few samples of this study predate the infection). Cell type and time point are not known. The sequenced sample consisted of PBMCs or a T cell subset sorted from them (not recorded which). The DNA of the CDR3 is TGTGCCAGCAGCTTTCAGGGAAGTAGTCGAAGTTCACCCCTCCACTTT. Translated, it gives CASSFQGSSRSSPLHF.